The present T cell receptor beta chain was sequenced within a study of technical replicates of blood from several donors (dated by TCRdb to about 2017). On this clone: This clone's antigen is unknown. The sample holds no much larger clone one base away, and base qualities are not on file.

The library was produced with the immunoSEQ multiplex PCR assay. In its TCRdb copy, this immuneACCESS table keeps in-frame sequences only and misses some clones. Where compared with another copy, unresolved V genes explain less than half of these, and the others have no known cause. The sample table holds 55,000 to 80,000 clones, of which nearly 98% were seen once. Approximately 0.17% of the sample lies in the top ten. The CDR3 covers 15 residues, taking in both the cysteine and the phenylalanine. The CDR3 DNA has 45 bases and is translated from base 1. V is trimmed back by 5 bases and J by 0 bases, and the junction contains 3 bases that no gene match accounts for. CDR1 and CDR2 are drawn from the germline V gene (reference sequence): SEHNR, FQNEAQ.

The material sequenced was T cells isolated from PBMCs. This chain is built from TRBV7-9 and TRBJ2-7, with TRBD2 matching 11 junction bases. The clonotype originates from a human donor in good health. The CDR3 loop reads CASSRLAGSSYEQYF. The bases read TGTGCCAGCAGCCGACTAGCGGGGAGCTCCTACGAGCAGTACTTC.